One sample yielded the 20 T cell receptor beta chains listed below, sequenced in a study of cytomegalovirus exposure and HLA in healthy donors. Primers: 60 Vbeta forward and 13 Jbeta reverse. TCRdb keeps only in-frame clones here, not all; method: immunoSEQ multiplex PCR. Of more than 85,000 clones detected, 78% appear once; the ten largest clones hold 1.3%. Sequencing input: PBMCs. The source of these receptors is a woman in her twenties or thirties in good health and CMV-seronegative.

The chain recombines TRBV5-4 with TRBJ2-7; tentative D call: TRBD1 (6 bases). V shed 4 bases and J shed 12 bases, with 23 bases lying between them. CDR1 and CDR2 from the germline V gene are SGHNT and YYREEE (reference sequence). This CDR3 has 14 residues. CDR3 region: CASSPDRETRRPYF. CDR3 nucleotide sequence: TGTGCCAGCAGCCCGGACAGAGAGACTCGCCGCCCGTACTTC.

The chain joins TRBV10-3 to TRBJ2-7, with D hard to call. CDR3 length: 14 amino acids. V lost 3 bases, J lost 7 bases, and 16 bases lay in between. Germline CDR1 is ENHRY and CDR2 is SYGVKD. In DNA form, the CDR3 reads TGTGCCATCAGTGAACGCGGAGTAGAGAGTGAGCAGTACTTC. It encodes CAISERGVESEQYF.

This clone appeared a single time. This chain uses TRBV4-3 with TRBJ1-1; possible D gene TRBD1, 6 bases. Trimming stripped 1 base from V and 1 base from J, with 19 bases between. CDR1 LGHNA and CDR2 YSLEER come from the germline V gene. The CDR3 length is 18 residues. The CDR3 protein is CASSQVVSDRRSNTEAFF. The DNA of the CDR3 is TGCGCCAGCAGCCAAGTGGTGTCGGACAGACGATCGAACACTGAAGCTTTCTTT.

This rearrangement joins TRBV4-3 to TRBJ2-4; D might be TRBD2 (5 bases). CDR3 length: 16 residues. The germline V gene has CDR1 LGHNA and CDR2 YSLEER. Trimming pared 1 base from V and 7 bases from J, leaving 17 bases between. The CDR3 here is CASSQVIGGGENIQYF. CDR3 bases: TGCGCCAGCAGCCAAGTGATAGGAGGAGGCGAGAACATTCAGTACTTC.

The chain links TRBV19 to TRBJ2-4; 7 nucleotides match TRBD1. Germline V gene lookup returns CDR1 LNHDA and CDR2 SQIVND (reference sequence). V dropped 5 bases and J dropped 15; count of bases not matched to a gene: 7. The CDR3 is made up of 11 amino acids. CDR3 in DNA: TGTGCCAGTAGTGCCGACAGGGTCCGGTACTTC. Translation gives CASSADRVRYF.

This clone was found a few times. The V gene is TRBV30, the J gene TRBJ1-2, with TRBD1 matching over 10 bases. V trimming: 3 bases; J trimming: 4 bases; junction bases outside the gene matches: 11. The CDR3 loop spans 16 amino acids. The germline gives CDR1 GTSNPN, CDR2 SVGIG (reference sequence). CDR3 in amino acids: CAWSGTTGGDRYGYTF. DNA for the CDR3: TGTGCCTGGAGCGGGACGACAGGGGGCGACCGCTATGGCTACACCTTC.

The chain joins TRBV18 to TRBJ2-1, with D hard to call. Germline V gene lookup returns CDR1 KGHSH and CDR2 LQKENI. There are 12 residues in the CDR3. V was shortened by 3 bases and J by 8 bases, with 8 bases between the two germline ends. The CDR3 protein is CASSPPSYEQFF. DNA for the CDR3: TGTGCCAGCTCACCCCCTTCCTATGAGCAGTTCTTC.

This clone was recorded once. The genes are TRBV29-1 and TRBJ1-2, with a weak D call TRBD1 (5 bases). This CDR3 is built from 13 residues. Germline assignment: CDR1 SQVTM and CDR2 ANQGSEA. The V end was cut by 0 bases, the J end by 7 bases, with 12 bases between. The CDR3 spells CSVEDRVHPGYTF. The CDR3 nucleotides read TGCAGCGTTGAAGACAGGGTTCATCCTGGCTACACCTTC.

The chain couples TRBV4-3 to TRBJ2-2; TRBD1 matches at 9 bases. Trimming at V came to 0 bases and at J to 0 bases, leaving 2 bases not matched to a gene. The CDR3 runs 17 residues. Germline CDR1 LGHNA, CDR2 YSLEER. CDR3 DNA sequence: TGCGCCAGCAGCCAAGAGGGACAGGGCTCGAACACCGGGGAGCTGTTTTTT. Translation: CASSQEGQGSNTGELFF.

The chain uses TRBV14 and TRBJ2-5, with D perhaps matching TRBD2 (6 bases). The V and J ends lost 1 base and 5 bases respectively, with 14 bases between them. Germline V lookup: CDR1 SGHDN, CDR2 FVKESK. The CDR3 spans 15 residues. The CDR3: CASSQGSGGRETQYF. Here the CDR3 DNA reads TGTGCCAGCAGCCAAGGATCCGGGGGTAGGGAGACCCAGTACTTC.

The V call is TRBV30, the J call TRBJ2-7; D might be TRBD2 (6 bases). Trimming removed 2 bases from V and 0 bases from J, with 17 bases in between. Germline assignment: CDR1 GTSNPN and CDR2 SVGIG (reference sequence). The CDR3 has 16 residues. CDR3 bases: TGTGCCTGGAGTCGTTGGCGGGAACTATACTCCTACGAGCAGTACTTC. This gives the protein CAWSRWRELYSYEQYF.

The CDR3 DNA reads TGTGCCAGCAGCTTAGGGGGGACAGGGACCCGTTGGCCCCAGCATTTT. Its translation is CASSLGGTGTRWPQHF. V usage is TRBV7-8 and J usage is TRBJ1-5; 9 bases are a match to TRBD1. The ends lost 1 base at V and 9 bases at J; junction bases unmatched: 10. This CDR3 region has 16 residues. Germline V gene lookup returns CDR1 SGHVS and CDR2 FQNEAQ.

V is TRBV15 and J is TRBJ1-6; D unclear. The germline V gene encodes CDR1 LNHNV and CDR2 YYDKDF (reference sequence). Trimming removed 6 bases at V and 7 bases at J, with 16 bases between. The CDR3 covers 15 residues. CDR3 nucleotide sequence: TGTGCCACCAGGCCTCCCGGGATTCAAAATTCACCCCTCCACTTT. This encodes CATRPPGIQNSPLHF. The full variable domain, with the rest looked up from reference TRBV15 and TRBJ1-6, is DAMVIQNPRYQVTQFGKPVTLSCSQTLNHNVMYWYQQKSSQAPKLLFHYYDKDFNNEADTPDNFQSRRPNTSFCFLDIRSPGLGDTAMYLCATRPPGIQNSPLHFGNGTRLTVT.

This clone has only a few counts. In nucleotides, the CDR3 is TGTGCCAGCAGCTTAGACAGGAATCATAATTATCAGCCCCAGCATTTT. This translates into CASSLDRNHNYQPQHF. The gene calls are TRBV11-2 and TRBJ1-5; D unresolved. The germline V gene encodes CDR1 SGHAT and CDR2 FQNNGV. V was pared by 0 bases and J by 5 bases, with 14 bases between. The CDR3 consists of 16 residues.

The rearrangement joins TRBV5-1 to TRBJ1-1, with TRBD1 identical over 7 bases. V trimming: 4 bases; J trimming: 1 base; junction bases outside the gene matches: 4. The CDR3 is 14 amino acids. The germline gives CDR1 SGHRS, CDR2 YFSETQ. DNA for the CDR3: TGCGCCAGCAGCCCGGACAGGCCGAACACTGAAGCTTTCTTT. It codes for CASSPDRPNTEAFF.

The chain recombines TRBV7-2 with TRBJ2-7; perhaps TRBD2 as D (6 bases). The V gene's germline CDR1 is SGHTA and CDR2 FQGNSA. CDR3 length equals 15 residues. The V and J ends lost 0 bases and 3 bases respectively, with 12 bases between them. As DNA, the CDR3 is TGTGCCAGCAGCTTAGCAGGGACTGAGAGCTACGAGCAGTACTTC. Translation: CASSLAGTESYEQYF.

In this sample, this clone turned up a few times. The rearrangement uses TRBV11-2 and TRBJ1-6; possibly TRBD1 for D (6 bases). The CDR3 is 14 residues long. The V gene lost 5 bases and the J gene lost 10 bases, with 15 bases spanning the gap. In germline, CDR1 is SGHAT, CDR2 FQNNGV. The CDR3 DNA follows: TGTGCCAGCAGCGAAGTCAGGGGCCAGTCACCCCTCCACTTT. Translation gives CASSEVRGQSPLHF.

The chain recombines TRBV9 with TRBJ2-1; 9 bases map to TRBD2. CDR1 is SGDLS and CDR2 is YYNGEE in the germline V gene. The CDR3 consists of 15 residues. V shed 4 bases, J shed 9 bases, and the junction held 11 bases outside the gene matches. This CDR3 reads CASSSFSGSGGEQFF. CDR3 DNA: TGTGCCAGCAGCTCCTTTAGCGGGAGTGGCGGTGAGCAGTTCTTC.

J is TRBJ1-1 and V is TRBV11-2; possible D gene TRBD1, 5 bases. CDR1 and CDR2 (germline): SGHAT, FQNNGV. The CDR3 extends over 14 amino acids. Trimming removed 10 bases at V and 5 bases at J, with 20 bases between. The CDR3 protein is CANPGAGWHTEAFF. DNA of the CDR3: TGTGCCAACCCTGGGGCAGGGTGGCATACTGAAGCTTTCTTT.

J is TRBJ1-5 and V is TRBV19; a weak D match, TRBD1 (5 bases). The V and J ends lost 6 bases and 5 bases respectively, with 17 bases between them. Germline V CDR1 and CDR2: LNHDA, SQIVND (reference sequence). The CDR3 loop spans 15 amino acids. This CDR3 is CASRTGGTYDQPQHF. CDR3 coding DNA: TGTGCCAGTAGAACAGGCGGGACGTACGATCAGCCCCAGCATTTT.